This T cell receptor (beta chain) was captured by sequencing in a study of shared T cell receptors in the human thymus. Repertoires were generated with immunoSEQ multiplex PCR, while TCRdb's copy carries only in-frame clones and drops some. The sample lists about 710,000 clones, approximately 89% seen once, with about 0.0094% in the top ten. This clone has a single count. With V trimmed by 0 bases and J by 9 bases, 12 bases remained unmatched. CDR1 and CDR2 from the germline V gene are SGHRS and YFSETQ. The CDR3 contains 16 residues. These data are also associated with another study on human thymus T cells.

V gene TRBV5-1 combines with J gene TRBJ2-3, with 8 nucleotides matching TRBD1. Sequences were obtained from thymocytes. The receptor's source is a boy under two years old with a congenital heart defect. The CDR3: CASSLGGQGEGWTQYF. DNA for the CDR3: TGCGCCAGCAGCTTGGGAGGACAGGGCGAAGGTTGGACGCAGTATTTT.